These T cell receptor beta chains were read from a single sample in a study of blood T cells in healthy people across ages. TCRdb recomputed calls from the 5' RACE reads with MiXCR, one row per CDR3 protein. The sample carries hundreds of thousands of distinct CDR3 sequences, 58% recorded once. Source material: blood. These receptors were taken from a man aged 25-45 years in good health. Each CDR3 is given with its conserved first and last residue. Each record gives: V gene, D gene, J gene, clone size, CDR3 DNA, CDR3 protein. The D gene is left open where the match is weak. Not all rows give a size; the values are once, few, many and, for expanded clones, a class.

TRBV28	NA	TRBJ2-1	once	TGTGCCAGCAGTAACCCTCGGCGGGGCGATGAGCAGTTCTTC	CASSNPRRGDEQFF
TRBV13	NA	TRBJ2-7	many	TGTGCCAGCAGCTTAGAGGGGTTCCACTCCTACGAGCAGTACTTC	CASSLEGFHSYEQYF
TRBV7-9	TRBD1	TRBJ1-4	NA	TGTGCCAGCACGGACAGGGGGTATGAAAAACTGTTTTTT	CASTDRGYEKLFF
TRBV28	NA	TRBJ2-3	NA	TGTGCCAGCAGTTTTTCTCTACACGAAGTTTCTGACGGTTCTAGCCCAGATACGCAGTATTTT	CASSFSLHEVSDGSSPDTQYF
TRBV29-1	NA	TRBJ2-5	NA	TGCAGCGTCTCCGGAGGAAGGGGCACGGAGACCCAGTACTTC	CSVSGGRGTETQYF
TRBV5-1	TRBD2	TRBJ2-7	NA	TGCGCCAGCAGCAGCCTAGCGGGAGAGGCCGAGCAGTACTTC	CASSSLAGEAEQYF
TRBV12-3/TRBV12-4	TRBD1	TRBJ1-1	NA	TGTGCCAGCAGTCCGACAGGGTTGGGCACTGAAGCTTTCTTT	CASSPTGLGTEAFF
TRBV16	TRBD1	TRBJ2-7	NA	TGTGCCAGCAGCGAAGGACAGGGTACTCACTACGAGCAGTACTTC	CASSEGQGTHYEQYF
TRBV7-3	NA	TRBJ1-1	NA	TGTGCCAGCAGCCCAAGCGAGGGTGAAAGAACTGGAGGGGGGAACACTGAAGCTTTCTTT	CASSPSEGERTGGGNTEAFF
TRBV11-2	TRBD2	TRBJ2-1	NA	TGTGCCAGCAGCTTAGTCCAGCGGGAGAACTCCTACAATGAGCAGTTCTTC	CASSLVQRENSYNEQFF
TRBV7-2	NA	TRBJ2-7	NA	TGTGCCAGCAGCCCGGGACTCGCCTACAATGAGCAGTACTTC	CASSPGLAYNEQYF
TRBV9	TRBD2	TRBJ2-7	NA	TGTGCCAGCAGCCCTGGCCCAGGGACTAGCGGGAGAAGAGGCGAGCAGTACTTC	CASSPGPGTSGRRGEQYF
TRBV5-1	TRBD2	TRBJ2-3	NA	TGCGCCAGCAGCTCCGGGACTAGCGGCACAGATACGCAGTATTTT	CASSSGTSGTDTQYF
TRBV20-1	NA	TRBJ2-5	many	TGCAGTGCTAGGCCAGGCCAAGAGACCCAGTACTTC	CSARPGQETQYF
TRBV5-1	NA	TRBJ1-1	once	TGCGCCAGCAGCATGCAGGGGATCTCCGAGGCGTCCTGTGAAGCTTTCTTT	CASSMQGISEASCEAFF
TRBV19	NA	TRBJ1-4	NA	TGTGCCAGTAGTATGGCAGGCCCGGGTGAAAAACTGTTTTTT	CASSMAGPGEKLFF
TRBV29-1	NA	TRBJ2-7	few	TGCAGCGTTGGGGCAGACTACAGTACCGAGCAGTACTTC	CSVGADYSTEQYF
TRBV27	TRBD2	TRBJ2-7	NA	TGTGCCAGCAGTTTATGGGGCCATACTAGCGGGAGTTACGAGCAGTACTTC	CASSLWGHTSGSYEQYF
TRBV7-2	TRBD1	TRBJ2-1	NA	TGTGCCAGCAGCTTAGTGGGACAGGAAGAGACCCAGTTCTTC	CASSLVGQEETQFF
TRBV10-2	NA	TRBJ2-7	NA	TGCGCCAGCAGTGAGAGACGGGCCTCCTACGAGCAGTACTTC	CASSERRASYEQYF
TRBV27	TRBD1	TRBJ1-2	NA	TGTGCCAGCAGTTTTGGGACAGGGACTAACTATGGCTACACCTTC	CASSFGTGTNYGYTF
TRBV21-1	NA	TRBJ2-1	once	TGTGCCAGCAGTCTTACCGATCAACTAGCGGGAGGGCCTAGGTCCTACAATGAGCAGTTCTTC	CASSLTDQLAGGPRSYNEQFF
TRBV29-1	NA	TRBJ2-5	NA	TGCAGCGTTGATGTACCGGGTATCAGGGAGACCCAGTACTTC	CSVDVPGIRETQYF
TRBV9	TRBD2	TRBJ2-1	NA	TGTGCCAGCAGCTCAGAGGGTCGCGGGAGTTTCGATGAGCAGTTCTTC	CASSSEGRGSFDEQFF
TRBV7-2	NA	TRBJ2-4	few	TGTGCCAGCAGCTTAAAACCGGGAAAATACATTCAGTACTTC	CASSLKPGKYIQYF
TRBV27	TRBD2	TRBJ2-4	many	TGTGCCAGCAGTCCGGGGAGGGACATTCAGTACTTC	CASSPGRDIQYF
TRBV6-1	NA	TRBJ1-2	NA	TGTGCCAGCAGTTTAAGGGCGGCTGGTGGCTACACCTTC	CASSLRAAGGYTF
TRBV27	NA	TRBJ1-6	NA	TGTGCCAGCAGTTTATATGGGGTAGTTTCACCCCTCCACTTT	CASSLYGVVSPLHF
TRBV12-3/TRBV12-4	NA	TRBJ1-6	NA	TGTGCCAGCAGATCCTTCCTAAGGGAGCGTTCACCCCTCCACTTT	CASRSFLRERSPLHF
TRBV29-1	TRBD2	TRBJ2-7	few	TGCAGCGTTGAGACTAGCGGAGACTACGAGCAGTACTTC	CSVETSGDYEQYF
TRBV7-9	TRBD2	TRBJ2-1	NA	TGTGCCAGCAGAAAAACTAGCGGGAGCAATGAGCAGTTCTTC	CASRKTSGSNEQFF
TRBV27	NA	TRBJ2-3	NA	TGTGCCAGCAGATCCGGTCCAGATACGCAGTATTTT	CASRSGPDTQYF
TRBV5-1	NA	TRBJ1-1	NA	TGCGCCAGCAGGCCGGGTAGTGGGTTCGGCACTGAAGCTTTCTTT	CASRPGSGFGTEAFF
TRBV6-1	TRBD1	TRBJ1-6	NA	TGTGCCAGCAGTGACGTGGGACAGGGGAGTCCACCCCTCCACTTT	CASSDVGQGSPPLHF
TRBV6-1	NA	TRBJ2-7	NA	TGTGCCAGCAGTGAAGGGTACTCCTACGAGCAGTACTTC	CASSEGYSYEQYF
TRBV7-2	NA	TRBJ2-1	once	TGTGCCAGCAGCTTGCGGACCGGGACGACCATGTATGAGCAGTTCTTC	CASSLRTGTTMYEQFF
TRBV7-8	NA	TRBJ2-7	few	TGTGCCAGCAGCTTAGTATCCCCAGGGCGGCTCCTCTACGAGCAGTACTTC	CASSLVSPGRLLYEQYF
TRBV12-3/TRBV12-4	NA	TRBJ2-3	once	TGTGCCAGCAGGCCTTCGGGGCAGACAGCCTACGAGTCCTCAGATACGCAGTATTTT	CASRPSGQTAYESSDTQYF
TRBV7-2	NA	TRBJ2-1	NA	TGTGCCAGCAGTATTAGCCTTTCTAATGAGCAGTTCTTC	CASSISLSNEQFF
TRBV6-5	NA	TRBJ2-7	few	TGTGCCAGCAGTTACGGGAGGTCGGCCGAGCAGTACTTC	CASSYGRSAEQYF
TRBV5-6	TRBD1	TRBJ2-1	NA	TGTGCCAGCAGCGAGGGGACAGACAATGAGCAGTTCTTC	CASSEGTDNEQFF
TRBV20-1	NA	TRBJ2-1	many	TGCAGTGCTAGGGACGAGGGAAGATCACTCGGATTCTCTTCATCGATAGAGCAGTTCTTC	CSARDEGRSLGFSSSIEQFF
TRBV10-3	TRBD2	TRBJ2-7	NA	TGTGCCACCAGGGGTGGTAGCGGGGACTACGAGCAGTACTTC	CATRGGSGDYEQYF
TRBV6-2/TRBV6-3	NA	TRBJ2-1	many	TGTGCCAGCACGCACGGCTGGCAGGGAGAAAACAATGAGCAGTTCTTC	CASTHGWQGENNEQFF
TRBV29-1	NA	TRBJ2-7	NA	TGCAGCGTTGTGCTTGGCCTACGGGGACGCGAGGCGTACTTC	CSVVLGLRGREAYF
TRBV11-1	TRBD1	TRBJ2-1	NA	TGTGCCAGCAGCTCCTCCAGGGGGCCTAAAAATGAGCAGTTCTTC	CASSSSRGPKNEQFF
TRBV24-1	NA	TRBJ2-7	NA	TGTGCCACCAGTGATATGGTCAGGGGCGAGCAGTACTTC	CATSDMVRGEQYF